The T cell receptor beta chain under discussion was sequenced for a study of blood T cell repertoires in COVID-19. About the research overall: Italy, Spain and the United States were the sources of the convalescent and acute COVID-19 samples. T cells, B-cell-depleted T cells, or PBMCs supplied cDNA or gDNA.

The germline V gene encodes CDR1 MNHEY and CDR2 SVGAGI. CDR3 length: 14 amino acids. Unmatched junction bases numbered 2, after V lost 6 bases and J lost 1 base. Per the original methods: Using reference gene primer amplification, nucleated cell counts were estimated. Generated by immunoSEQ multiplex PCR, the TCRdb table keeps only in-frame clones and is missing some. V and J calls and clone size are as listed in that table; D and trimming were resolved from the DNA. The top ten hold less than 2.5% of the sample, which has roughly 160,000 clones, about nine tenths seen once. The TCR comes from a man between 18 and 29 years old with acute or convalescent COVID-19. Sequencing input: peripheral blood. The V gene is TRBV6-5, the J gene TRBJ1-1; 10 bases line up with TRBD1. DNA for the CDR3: TGTGCCAGCAGGACAGGGGGCACGAACACTGAAGCTTTCTTT. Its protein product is CASRTGGTNTEAFF.